Presented here are 16 T cell receptor beta chains from one specimen sequenced in a study of beta chain features in type 1 diabetes. Whole-study findings and limits: Type 1 diabetes patients had moderately but significantly shorter TCRB CDR3s in all four CD4+ subsets.

Their cognate antigens are unknown. Since all of the isolated RNA was reverse transcribed, expressed TCRB transcripts were what got sequenced. Some clones are missing from TCRdb's copy, which holds only in-frame ones; the method was immunoSEQ multiplex PCR. The table lists roughly 180,000 clones, less than 9.5% of them singletons, with approximately 0.85% in the top ten. The sample taken for sequencing was central memory CD4+ T cells from blood. The receptors originated from a woman aged 40 to 49 with type 1 diabetes.

This clone was found many times. The V gene is TRBV6-6, the J gene TRBJ2-1, with 12 bases lining up with TRBD2. Per germline, CDR1 MNHNY and CDR2 SVGAGI (reference sequence). The trim removed 10 bases at V and 4 bases at J, leaving 5 bases unmatched. This CDR3 region has 14 residues. CDR3 DNA: TGTGCCACCCGACTAGCGGGGGTATACAATGAGCAGTTCTTC. Translation gives CATRLAGVYNEQFF.

This clone was found a few times. The V and J genes are TRBV19 and TRBJ2-2; D not resolved. The germline V and J ends were trimmed by 11 bases and 2 bases, with 12 bases remaining between them. Germline CDR1 LNHDA, CDR2 SQIVND (reference sequence). This CDR3 comprises 13 residues. Written as DNA, the CDR3 is TGTGCCGCCCTAGGCAGCAACACCGGGGAGCTGTTTTTT. This gives the protein CAALGSNTGELFF.

This clone was seen only a few times. The CDR3 here is CASSPNRHTQYF. As DNA, the CDR3 is TGTGCCAGCAGCCCCAACAGACATACGCAGTATTTT. V gene TRBV28 combines with J gene TRBJ2-3; D call uncertain. V was clipped by 6 bases and J by 7 bases, with 11 bases between them. The CDR3 spans 12 residues. Germline CDR1 reads MDHEN; CDR2 reads SYDVKM.

The V and J genes are TRBV19 and TRBJ2-1, with 8 bases aligning to TRBD2. This CDR3 comprises 16 residues. CDR1 and CDR2 (germline): LNHDA, SQIVND (reference sequence). V was pared by 4 bases and J by 6 bases, with 11 bases of the junction left unmatched. CDR3 DNA sequence: TGTGCCAGTAGTACTACCGGGACTAGTCCGACCAATGAGCAGTTCTTC. This sequence encodes CASSTTGTSPTNEQFF.

The J gene is TRBJ2-1, the V gene TRBV9; 7 bases are a match to TRBD1. The CDR3 is 16 amino acids. Germline V gene lookup returns CDR1 SGDLS and CDR2 YYNGEE. Losses at the gene ends were 2 bases for V and 4 bases for J; bases not matched to a gene: 9. CDR3 loop: CASSVSAGGPYNEQFF. The CDR3 DNA is TGTGCCAGCAGCGTTTCCGCAGGGGGACCTTACAATGAGCAGTTCTTC.

This clone was seen more than once but under ten times. The rearrangement joins TRBV5-1 to TRBJ2-3; 8 bases map to TRBD1. The CDR3 runs to 15 residues. Losses at the gene ends were 0 bases for V and 5 bases for J; bases not matched to a gene: 5. CDR1 is SGHRS and CDR2 is YFSETQ in the germline V gene. CDR3 in DNA: TGCGCCAGCAGCTTGGAGTCAGGGGGCGTAGATACGCAGTATTTT. It encodes CASSLESGGVDTQYF. Supplemented by reference TRBV5-1 and TRBJ2-3, the full variable domain reads KAGVTQTPRYLIKTRGQQVTLSCSPISGHRSVSWYQQTPGQGLQFLFEYFSETQRNKGNFPGRFSGRQFSNSRSEMNVSTLELGDSALYLCASSLESGGVDTQYFGPGTRLTVL.

This clone was recorded a few times. This chain links TRBV7-8 with TRBJ2-1; 8 bases are shared with TRBD1. The CDR3 contains 14 residues. Germline V gene data show CDR1 as SGHVS and CDR2 as FQNEAQ. After removal of 1 base from V and 7 bases from J, the junction contained 3 bases not matched to a gene. The CDR3 bases are TGTGCCAGCAGCTTAGTCGGGACAGGTAATGAGCAGTTCTTC. It yields the protein CASSLVGTGNEQFF.

This clone was found many times. This chain connects TRBV18 to TRBJ2-1, with D perhaps matching TRBD2 (5 bases). This CDR3 is 15 amino acids long. Germline V CDR1 and CDR2: KGHSH, LQKENI. V dropped 2 bases and J dropped 7 bases, with 15 bases sitting between them. The CDR3, as DNA: TGTGCCAGCTCACCAAGGGCAGGACCGGGGAATGAGCAGTTCTTC. Its protein is CASSPRAGPGNEQFF.

Only a few counts were recorded for this clone. The sample carries other DNA sequences with the same CDR3. V usage is TRBV11-2 and J usage is TRBJ2-7; D possibly corresponds to TRBD2 (5 bases). V lost 3 bases to trimming and J lost 3 bases, with 12 bases between them. Looked up from germline, CDR1 is SGHAT and CDR2 is FQNNGV. The CDR3 contains 14 residues. In DNA form, the CDR3 reads TGTGCCAGCAGCTTGAGCCTAGCCGGCTACGAGCAGTACTTC. Protein product: CASSLSLAGYEQYF.

The chain couples TRBV7-6 to TRBJ2-3, with unresolved D. This CDR3 region has 12 residues. Trimming took off 7 bases at V and 5 bases at J, with 10 bases between the two ends. Germline CDR1 and CDR2: SGHVS and FNYEAQ. CDR3 sequence (DNA): TGTGCCAGCATCATAATCGGAGATACGCAGTATTTT. Translated, it gives CASIIIGDTQYF.

This rearrangement joins TRBV18 to TRBJ2-6; TRBD1 matches 8 bases. Germline values: CDR1 KGHSH, CDR2 LQKENI. The CDR3 covers 17 residues. With V trimmed by 1 base and J by 2 bases, 4 bases remained unmatched. This CDR3 reads CASSPLDRGTGANVLTF. For the CDR3, the DNA is TGTGCCAGCTCACCACTTGACAGGGGTACTGGGGCCAACGTCCTGACTTTC.

This clone was seen repeatedly, ten times or more. This rearrangement joins TRBV11-2 to TRBJ2-1, with 8 positions matching TRBD2. CDR1 is SGHAT and CDR2 is FQNNGV in the germline V gene. V lost 7 bases and J lost 9; bases outside the gene matches: 11. CDR3 length: 14 residues. The DNA of the CDR3 is TGTGCCAGCATGGAACAGCCTCGGGGGGGTGAGCAGTTCTTC. As protein: CASMEQPRGGEQFF.

The sample holds a few counts of this clone. The CDR3, as DNA: TGCGCCAGCAGCTTGGGACTAGCGGGAGTCCGCGGCTACGAGCAGTACTTC. It is translated as CASSLGLAGVRGYEQYF. The chain links TRBV5-1 to TRBJ2-7; 12 bases map to TRBD2. The germline gives CDR1 SGHRS, CDR2 YFSETQ. The CDR3 has 17 amino acids. The V segment lost 0 bases and the J segment 3 bases; nucleotides outside the gene matches: 7. Based on the CDR3 plus reference TRBV5-1 and TRBJ2-7, the full variable domain is KAGVTQTPRYLIKTRGQQVTLSCSPISGHRSVSWYQQTPGQGLQFLFEYFSETQRNKGNFPGRFSGRQFSNSRSEMNVSTLELGDSALYLCASSLGLAGVRGYEQYFGPGTRLTVT.

V and J are TRBV5-1 and TRBJ2-3; D is perhaps TRBD2 (6 bases). The CDR3 extends over 14 amino acids. Germline V gene sequence: CDR1 SGHRS, CDR2 YFSETQ. V was cut by 3 bases and J by 0 bases, with 8 bases left in between. This CDR3 is CASSWSGSTDTQYF. CDR3 DNA sequence: TGCGCCAGCAGCTGGAGCGGGAGCACAGATACGCAGTATTTT.

Concerning this clone: Other DNA variants within this sample encode the same CDR3. The chain is built from TRBV11-2 and TRBJ2-7; TRBD1 aligns across 8 bases. J was trimmed by 2 bases and V by 5 bases; bases with no gene match: 2. Germline V gene sequence: CDR1 SGHAT, CDR2 FQNNGV. The CDR3 sequence is 13 residues long. The CDR3 DNA reads as TGTGCCAGCAGCCCGGGACAGGCCTACGAGCAGTACTTC. It encodes CASSPGQAYEQYF.

This clone was seen only a few times. This sequence joins TRBV28 and TRBJ2-7; D is unresolved. V was trimmed by 6 bases and J by 1 base, leaving 13 bases between them. This CDR3 has 14 amino acids. The V gene's germline CDR1 is MDHEN and CDR2 SYDVKM. CDR3 in amino acids: CASSPLGFSYEQYF. CDR3 nucleotide sequence: TGTGCCAGCAGCCCCCTCGGGTTTTCCTACGAGCAGTACTTC.